These 16 T cell receptor beta chains originate from one sample sequenced in a study of regulatory T cells in long-lasting Graves disease. Noted time point: newly diagnosed GD, antithyroid drugs for less than 3 months. PBMC RNA served as the TCR library source. Relying on iRepertoire HTBI primers and Arm-PCR of CDR3 regions, the team built TCR beta libraries. TCRdb re-called the multiplex PCR reads with MiXCR, one entry per CDR3 protein. Of roughly 500,000 distinct CDR3 sequences in the sample, more than 10% are singletons; the top ten hold more than 8%. The data also belong to a second study, concerning T cells in Graves' hyperthyroidism and ophthalmopathy.

The sequences come from peripheral blood mononuclear cells (PBMCs), collected at new diagnosis, from a patient treated with antithyroid drugs. The receptors stem from a woman aged 25 to 45 with Graves disease.

This clonotype was recorded a few times. Likely a read error: the CDR3 ends without its conserved phenylalanine or tryptophan. CDR3 residues: CASSPGSSEKLFL. The DNA of the CDR3 is TGTGCCAGCTCACCCGGATCGTCGGAAAAACTGTTTCTT. This sequence joins TRBV18 and TRBJ1-4; no reliable D call. V dropped 3 bases and J dropped 8 bases, with 10 bases sitting between them. The CDR3 loop spans 13 amino acids. Germline V gives CDR1 KGHSH, CDR2 LQKENI.

This clonotype has ten or more counts. The gene calls are TRBV28 and TRBJ2-3; D not resolved. V was trimmed by 4 bases and J by 7 bases, leaving 12 bases between them. In germline, CDR1 is MDHEN, CDR2 SYDVKM. The CDR3 covers 13 residues. The CDR3 region is CASSSLLRNTQYF. CDR3 nucleotides: TGTGCCAGCAGTTCCCTTCTTCGAAATACGCAGTATTTT.

Ten or more counts support this clonotype. The J gene is TRBJ2-3, the V gene TRBV6-5; 10 bases fit TRBD2. The CDR3 runs 19 residues. V gave up 1 base and J gave up 2 bases; unmatched junction bases: 12. Germline V gene data show CDR1 as MNHEY and CDR2 as SVGAGI. The CDR3 reads CASSYYSGRGIGITDTQYF. The CDR3 coding sequence is TGTGCCAGCAGTTACTACAGCGGGAGGGGAATAGGTATCACAGATACGCAGTATTTT.

The sample holds many counts of this clonotype. V and J are TRBV28 and TRBJ2-7; 9 nucleotides match TRBD1. Germline V CDR1 and CDR2: MDHEN, SYDVKM. The V gene end was trimmed by 4 bases and the J gene end by 6 bases; junction bases not matched to a gene: 13. The CDR3 contains 16 residues. The CDR3 coding sequence is TGTGCCAGCAGTTCTCGTACGGGACAGGGTGCCCCCGAGCAGTACTTC. Its protein product is CASSSRTGQGAPEQYF.

This sequence joins TRBV19 and TRBJ2-1, with TRBD2 matching 8 bases. From germline, CDR1 is LNHDA and CDR2 SQIVND (reference sequence). The CDR3 length is 14 residues. The trim removed 7 bases at V and 10 bases at J, leaving 12 bases unmatched. CDR3 region: CASTPYGLADEQFF. The CDR3 DNA follows: TGTGCCAGTACTCCCTACGGACTAGCCGACGAGCAGTTCTTC.

The chain has TRBV7-3 and TRBJ2-4, with D perhaps TRBD2 (6 bases). The germline gives CDR1 SGHTA, CDR2 FQGTGA. The CDR3 is 16 amino acids. V was pared by 3 bases and J by 2 bases, with 14 bases between. CDR3 loop: CASSFMAGGTKNIQYF. In DNA, the CDR3 is TGTGCCAGCAGCTTCATGGCGGGCGGGACCAAAAACATTCAGTACTTC.

This clonotype was found a few times. V is TRBV15 and J is TRBJ2-7; tentative D call: TRBD2 (5 bases). The CDR3 runs to 13 residues. Germline CDR1 reads LNHNV; CDR2 reads YYDKDF (reference sequence). V was cut by 9 bases and J by 3 bases, with 15 bases left in between. In DNA, the CDR3 is TGTGCCACATCCCTTCCGGGGAGCTACGAGCAGTACTTC. Encoded protein: CATSLPGSYEQYF. The full variable domain, with the rest looked up from reference TRBV15 and TRBJ2-7, is DAMVIQNPRYQVTQFGKPVTLSCSQTLNHNVMYWYQQKSSQAPKLLFHYYDKDFNNEADTPDNFQSRRPNTSFCFLDIRSPGLGDTAMYLCATSLPGSYEQYFGPGTRLTVT.

For this clonotype: The junction departs from the called germline gene at one end, perhaps through a read error. The V call is TRBV7-3, the J call TRBJ2-2; possibly TRBD2 for D (5 bases). Per the germline V gene, CDR1 is SGHTA and CDR2 is FQGTGA. The CDR3 totals 12 residues. CDR3 in DNA: TGTGCCAGCAGTTATACCCCCGGGGAGCCGTTTTTT. Encoded protein: CASSYTPGEPFF.

This clonotype was detected only a few times. The V and J genes are TRBV4-3 and TRBJ2-7; D unresolved. Germline V gives CDR1 LGHNA, CDR2 YSLEER. Trimming cost V 4 bases and J 5 bases, with 15 bases left between them. There are 14 residues in the CDR3. CDR3 sequence (DNA): TGCGCCAGCAGCCGGTTGTGGGTTGCCCACGAGCAGTACTTC. This translates into CASSRLWVAHEQYF.

This clonotype was detected many times. This sequence joins TRBV7-9 and TRBJ2-3, with D possibly TRBD2 on 6 matching bases. V lost 3 bases, J lost 2 bases, and 18 bases lay in between. CDR3 length: 17 amino acids. CDR1 SEHNR and CDR2 FQNEAQ come from the germline V gene (reference sequence). The CDR3 reads CASSLGLAGSYTDTQYF. CDR3 sequence (DNA): TGTGCCAGCAGCTTGGGCCTGGCGGGATCCTACACAGATACGCAGTATTTT.

This chain joins TRBV5-4 and TRBJ1-1, with a weak D call TRBD1 (5 bases). Germline CDR1 is SGHNT and CDR2 is YYREEE (reference sequence). The V end was cut by 4 bases, the J end by 0 bases, with 10 bases between. This CDR3 comprises 14 residues. The CDR3 DNA reads TGTGCCAGCAGCCCGGGAGGGGTGAACACTGAAGCTTTCTTT. Protein sequence: CASSPGGVNTEAFF.

This clonotype appeared a few times. The final CDR3 position lacks the conserved phenylalanine or tryptophan, pointing to a likely read error. The V and J genes are TRBV11-3 and TRBJ1-2; D gene uncertain. The CDR3 length is 14 residues. V lost 0 bases, J lost 4 bases, and 9 bases lay in between. Germline lookup yields CDR1 SGHNT and CDR2 YENEEA. The CDR3 DNA follows: TGTGCCAGCAGCTTAGACGGACCAGCCTATGGCTACACCTCC. Translation gives CASSLDGPAYGYTS.

This clonotype was seen at least ten times. The chain employs TRBV7-9 and TRBJ2-7, with D unresolved. The CDR3 covers 13 residues. The V gene's germline CDR1 is SEHNR and CDR2 FQNEAQ (reference sequence). The germline V and J ends were trimmed by 5 bases and 6 bases, with 14 bases remaining between them. The CDR3 region has the DNA TGTGCCAGCAGCCCCACGGCACGGTTCGAGCAGTACTTC. It codes for CASSPTARFEQYF.

CDR3 amino acids: CASSQDGSGANVLTF. CDR3 bases: TGCGCCAGCAGCCAAGATGGATCTGGGGCCAACGTCCTGACTTTC. The rearrangement joins TRBV4-1 to TRBJ2-6; no firm D call. With 0 bases removed from V and 1 base from J, the gap between germline ends came to 4 bases. The germline V gene has CDR1 MGHRA and CDR2 YSYEKL. The CDR3 loop spans 15 amino acids.

This clonotype was seen ten or more times. The CDR3 sequence: CASSFRAGGITYEQYF. CDR3 bases: TGTGCCAGCAGCTTTAGGGCGGGAGGGATTACCTACGAGCAGTACTTC. This chain links TRBV7-2 with TRBJ2-7; 9 bases are a match to TRBD2. J gave up 2 bases and V 3 bases, and 8 bases lay outside the gene matches. Germline loops: CDR1 SGHTA, CDR2 FQGNSA. The CDR3 length is 16 residues.

This clonotype was picked up many times. V gene TRBV20-1 combines with J gene TRBJ2-7; D perhaps matches TRBD1 (5 bases). Trimming cost V 0 bases and J 1 base, with 13 bases left between them. The CDR3 has 15 residues. The germline gives CDR1 DFQATT, CDR2 SNEGSKA (reference sequence). The CDR3 DNA sequence: TGCAGTGCTAGAGATGTCCAGGGTGGGTCCTACGAGCAGTACTTC. Protein product: CSARDVQGGSYEQYF.